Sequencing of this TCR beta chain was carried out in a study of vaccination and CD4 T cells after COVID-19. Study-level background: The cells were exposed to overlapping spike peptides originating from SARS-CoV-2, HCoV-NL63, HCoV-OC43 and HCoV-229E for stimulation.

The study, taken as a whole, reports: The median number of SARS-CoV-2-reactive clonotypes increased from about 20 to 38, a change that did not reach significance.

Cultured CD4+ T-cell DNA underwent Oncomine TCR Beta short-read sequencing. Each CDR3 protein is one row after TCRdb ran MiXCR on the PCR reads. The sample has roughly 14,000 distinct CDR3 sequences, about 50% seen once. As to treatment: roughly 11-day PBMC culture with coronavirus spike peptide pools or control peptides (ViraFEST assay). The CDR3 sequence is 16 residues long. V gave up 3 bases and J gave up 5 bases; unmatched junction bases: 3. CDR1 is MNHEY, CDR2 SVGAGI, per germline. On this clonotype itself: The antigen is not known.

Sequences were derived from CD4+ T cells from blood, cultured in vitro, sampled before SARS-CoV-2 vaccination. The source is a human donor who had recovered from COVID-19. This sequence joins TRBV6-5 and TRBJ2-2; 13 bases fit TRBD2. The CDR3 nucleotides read TGTGCCAGCAGTTATAGACTAGCGGGGGGAACCGGGGAGCTGTTTTTT. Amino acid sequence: CASSYRLAGGTGELFF.